The clone carrying this T cell receptor (beta chain) appeared a few times. This record comes from a study of T cells after yellow fever vaccination. TCRdb independently ran MiXCR on the 5' RACE reads; one entry per CDR3 protein. The table records 300,000 to 350,000 distinct CDR3 sequences, roughly 4% of them present only once. Sequenced material: PBMCs, taken 5 days after the yellow fever booster vaccination. This clonotype was obtained from a young man who received the YFV17D yellow fever vaccine.

The CDR3 DNA reads as TGTGCCAGCAGCTTAGCCAGGGGTGAGCAGTACTTC. Translation: CASSLARGEQYF. This chain joins TRBV7-2 and TRBJ2-7; D possibly corresponds to TRBD1 (6 bases). Germline CDR1 is SGHTA and CDR2 is FQGNSA. This CDR3 contains 12 residues. V lost 0 bases and J lost 7, with 7 bases in between.